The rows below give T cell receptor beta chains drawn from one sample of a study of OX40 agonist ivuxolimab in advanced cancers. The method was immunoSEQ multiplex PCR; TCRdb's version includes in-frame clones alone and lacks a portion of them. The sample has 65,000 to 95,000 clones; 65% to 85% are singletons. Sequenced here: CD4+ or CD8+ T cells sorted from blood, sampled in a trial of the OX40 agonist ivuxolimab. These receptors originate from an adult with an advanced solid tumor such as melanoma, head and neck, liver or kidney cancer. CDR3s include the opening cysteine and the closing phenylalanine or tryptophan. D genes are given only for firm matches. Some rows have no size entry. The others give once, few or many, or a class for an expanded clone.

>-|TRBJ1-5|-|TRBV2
TGTGCCAGCAGTGAAAGGGGTCTCACCAATCAGCCCCAGCATTTT
CASSERGLTNQPQHF
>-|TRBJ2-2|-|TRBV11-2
TGTGCCAGCTCCGAGACGAACACCGGGGAGCTGTTTTTT
CASSETNTGELFF
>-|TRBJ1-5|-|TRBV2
TGTGCCAGCCACCGGGACGGATCCAATCAGCCCCAGCATTTT
CASHRDGSNQPQHF
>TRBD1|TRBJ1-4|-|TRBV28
TGTGCCAGCAGTCCAGGGGGCGCGACTAATGAAAAACTGTTTTTT
CASSPGGATNEKLFF
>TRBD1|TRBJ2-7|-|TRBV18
TGTGCCAGCTCAATACCGGGACAGGGTGTGCCGCAGTACTTC
CASSIPGQGVPQYF
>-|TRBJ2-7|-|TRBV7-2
TGTGCCAGCAGCTTGGATTTGACAGAATACGAGCAGTACTTC
CASSLDLTEYEQYF
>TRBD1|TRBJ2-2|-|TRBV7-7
TGTGCCACCAGACAGGGATCGAACACCGGGGAGCTGTTTTTT
CATRQGSNTGELFF
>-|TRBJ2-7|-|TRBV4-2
TGTGCCAGCAGCCTAGGGTACGAGCAGTACTTC
CASSLGYEQYF
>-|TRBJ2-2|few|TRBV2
TGTGCCAGCTCATCGCAGAGGGTCAGGGCTAACACCGGGGAGCTGTTTTTT
CASSSQRVRANTGELFF
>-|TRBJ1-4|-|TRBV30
TGTGCCTGGAGTGTACGACAGGCGAGTAATGAAAAACTGTTTTTT
CAWSVRQASNEKLFF
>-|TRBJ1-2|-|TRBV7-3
TGTGCCAGCGCGCCGAATCCACAGGGATTGGACTATGGCTACACCTTC
CASAPNPQGLDYGYTF
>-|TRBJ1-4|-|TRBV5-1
TGCGCCAGCAGCTTCGAGGGCGGGGGTTTTAATGAAAAACTGTTTTTT
CASSFEGGGFNEKLFF
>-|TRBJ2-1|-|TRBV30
TGTGCCTGGAATGGGGATTATTCCTCCTACAATGAGCAGTTCTTC
CAWNGDYSSYNEQFF
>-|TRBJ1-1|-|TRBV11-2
TGTGCCAGCAGCTCCCTAAGGGTTATGAACACTGAAGCTTTCTTT
CASSSLRVMNTEAFF
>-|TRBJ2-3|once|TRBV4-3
TGCGCCAGCAGCCAGACCGTTTTCCGCACAGATACGCAGTATTTT
CASSQTVFRTDTQYF
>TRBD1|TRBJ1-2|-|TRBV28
TGTGCCAGCAACTTTCCCTCAGCAGGGGGTGGCTACACCTTC
CASNFPSAGGGYTF
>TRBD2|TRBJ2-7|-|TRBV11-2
TGTGCCAGCAGCTTGCGGGAGGGCCCTTTCCGAGAGCAGTACTTC
CASSLREGPFREQYF
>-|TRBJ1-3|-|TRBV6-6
TGTGCCAGCCGAGATGGGGGGGGTGGAAACACCATATATTTT
CASRDGGGGNTIYF
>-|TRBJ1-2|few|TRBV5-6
TGTGCCAGCAGCCGCGGCGGCGGGGAAACCCTAGGCTACACCTTC
CASSRGGGETLGYTF
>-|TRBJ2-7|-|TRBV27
TGTGCCAGCGGCAAACGAAGTATTCGGACAGCTGCCTACGAGCAGTACTTC
CASGKRSIRTAAYEQYF
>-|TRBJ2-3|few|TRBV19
TGTGCCAGTAGGTATGCCAGCACAGATACGCAGTATTTT
CASRYASTDTQYF
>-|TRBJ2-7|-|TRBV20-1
TGCAGTGCTAGTAGCGGATACGAGCAGTACTTC
CSASSGYEQYF
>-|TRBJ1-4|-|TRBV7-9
TGTGCCAGCAGCTCCTCCGGGACTGTTGAAAAACTGTTTTTT
CASSSSGTVEKLFF
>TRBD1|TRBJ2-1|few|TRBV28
TGTGCCGCCAAGACAGGGGGCGCGGACAATGAGCAGTTCTTC
CAAKTGGADNEQFF
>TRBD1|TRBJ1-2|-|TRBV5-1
TGCGCCAGCAGCTTTACAGGGGAAGGCTACACCTTC
CASSFTGEGYTF
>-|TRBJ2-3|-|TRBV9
TGTGCCGGTCCTAGACCTAGCACCCACACAGATACGCAGTATTTT
CAGPRPSTHTDTQYF
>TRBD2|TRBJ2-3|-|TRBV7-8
TGTGCCAGCAGCTCTGGGAGGGCGGGAATACGCACAGATACGCAGTATTTT
CASSSGRAGIRTDTQYF
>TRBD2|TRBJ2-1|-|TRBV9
TGTGCCAGCAGCGAAAGACTAGCGGAGTACAATGAGCAGTTCTTC
CASSERLAEYNEQFF
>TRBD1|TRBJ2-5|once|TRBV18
TGTGCCAGCTCAGGGACAGGGAGTCAAGAGACCCAGTACTTC
CASSGTGSQETQYF
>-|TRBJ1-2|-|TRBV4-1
TGCGCCAGCAGCCTGACCGGACACACGAACTATGGCTACACCTTC
CASSLTGHTNYGYTF
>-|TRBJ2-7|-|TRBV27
TGTGCCAGCAGTTTAAGGGGGCAGGGGGGGCTCTACGAGCAGTACTTC
CASSLRGQGGLYEQYF
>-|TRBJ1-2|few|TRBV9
TGTGCCAGCAGCAGAGACCAGTCTGGCTACACCTTC
CASSRDQSGYTF
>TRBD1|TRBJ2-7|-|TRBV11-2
TGTGCCAGCACCCCGGACAGGGGGCCCGCCTACGAGCAGTACTTC
CASTPDRGPAYEQYF
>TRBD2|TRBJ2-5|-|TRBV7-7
TGTGCTAGCAGCCAGGGACTAGCGGGAGTCGAGACCCAGTACTTC
CASSQGLAGVETQYF
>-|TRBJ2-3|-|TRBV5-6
TGTGCCAGCAGCTCCTACGAGAAAAATACGCAGTATTTT
CASSSYEKNTQYF